This entry features one T cell receptor (beta chain) sequence. The same CDR3 can be traced to other DNA sequences in this sample. This specimen belongs to a study of blood T cell repertoires in COVID-19. Study overall: Researchers got acute and convalescent COVID-19 samples from the United States, Italy and Spain. In each case, the material was cDNA or gDNA derived from T cells, B-cell-depleted T cells, or PBMCs.

Study processing details: Amplifying reference gene primers gave estimates of nucleated cell counts. This table comes from immunoSEQ multiplex PCR, and its TCRdb copy is limited to in-frame clones, with some not included. For V, J and clone size, that table is used; D and trimming come from the DNA. The profile shows 200,000 to 300,000 clones, around 90% of them singletons. The CDR3 length is 14 residues. V dropped 3 bases and J dropped 0 bases, with 5 bases sitting between them. CDR1 is KGHSH and CDR2 is LQKENI in the germline V gene. The sequenced sample was peripheral blood. The chain uses TRBV18 and TRBJ2-2; no firm D call. This TCR derives from a man aged 60-69 years who had recovered from COVID-19. CDR3 DNA: TGTGCCAGCTCACCCGGAGCGAACACCGGGGAGCTGTTTTTT. Translated, it gives CASSPGANTGELFF. Using reference TRBV18 and TRBJ2-2 for the parts outside the CDR3, the full variable domain is NAGVMQNPRHLVRRRGQEARLRCSPMKGHSHVYWYRQLPEEGLKFMVYLQKENIIDESGMPKERFSAEFPKEGPSILRIQQVVRGDSAAYFCASSPGANTGELFFGEGSRLTVL.